This passage covers 11 T cell receptor beta chains from one sample sequenced in a study of cytomegalovirus exposure and HLA in healthy donors. Primers: 60 Vbeta forward and 13 Jbeta reverse. The method was immunoSEQ multiplex PCR; TCRdb's version includes in-frame clones alone and lacks a portion of them. This sample's clone table lists 130,000 or so clones. Sequencing used PBMCs. The origin of the receptors is a woman in her 40s in good health and CMV-seropositive.

This chain links TRBV4-3 with TRBJ2-5; no firm D call. The J call may not be correct, given that the DNA end is closer to TRBJ2-7. The CDR3 runs to 14 residues. Germline-derived CDR1 and CDR2 are LGHNA and YSLEER. The CDR3 DNA reads TGCGCCAGCAGCCAAGTCCTTTTCTCCTACGAGCAGTACTTC. This sequence encodes CASSQVLFSYEQYF.

The chain carries TRBV28 and TRBJ1-1; tentatively, D is TRBD1 (5 bases). CDR3 length equals 14 residues. Per the germline V gene, CDR1 is MDHEN and CDR2 is SYDVKM. V was cut by 6 bases and J by 5 bases, with 16 bases left in between. CDR3 nucleotide sequence: TGTGCCAGCAGGACCGCAGGGATTGAAACTGAAGCTTTCTTT. Protein sequence: CASRTAGIETEAFF. The complete variable domain, with remaining parts taken from reference TRBV28 and TRBJ1-1, reads DVKVTQSSRYLVKRTGEKVFLECVQDMDHENMFWYRQDPGLGLRLIYFSYDVKMKEKGDIPEGYSVSREKKERFSLILESASTNQTSMYLCASRTAGIETEAFFGQGTRLTVV.

The chain combines TRBV6-1 with TRBJ2-5, with 8 nucleotides matching TRBD1. The V and J ends lost 0 bases and 5 bases, in that order; junction bases with no gene match: 14. In germline, CDR1 is MNHNS, CDR2 SASEGT. The CDR3 contains 18 residues. CDR3 DNA sequence: TGTGCCAGCAGTGAAGCCCGGTCGGGACAGGTGGTTTTCGAGACCCAGTACTTC. Its translation: CASSEARSGQVVFETQYF.

The chain uses TRBV5-1 and TRBJ1-5; 10 bases are shared with TRBD1. CDR3 length: 15 residues. V lost 2 bases and J lost 11; bases outside the gene matches: 10. Germline lookup yields CDR1 SGHRS and CDR2 YFSETQ. Written as DNA, the CDR3 is TGCGCCAGCAGCTTAACTACGGGACAGGGGAGGGCCCAGCATTTT. It translates to CASSLTTGQGRAQHF.

In the case of this clone: A read error may produce the germline difference seen at one junction end. This chain links TRBV11-2 with TRBJ2-7; TRBD1 matches at 7 bases. The CDR3 spans 12 residues. CDR1 and CDR2 (germline): SGHAT, FQNNGV. The DNA of the CDR3 is TGTGCCAACAGCTTAGCAGGGGGCGAGCAGTACTTC. Encoded protein: CANSLAGGEQYF. Supplemented by reference TRBV11-2 and TRBJ2-7, the full variable domain reads EAGVAQSPRYKIIEKRQSVAFWCNPISGHATLYWYQQILGQGPKLLIQFQNNGVVDDSQLPKDRFSAERLKGVDSTLKIQPAKLEDSAVYLCANSLAGGEQYFGPGTRLTVT.

The rearrangement joins TRBV19 to TRBJ1-1; perhaps TRBD1 as D (6 bases). The germline gives CDR1 LNHDA, CDR2 SQIVND (reference sequence). The CDR3 totals 12 residues. V dropped 11 bases and J dropped 6 bases, with 16 bases sitting between them. In DNA, the CDR3 is TGTGCCGGCCGGTTGGGGGCGGCTGAAGCTTTCTTT. It encodes CAGRLGAAEAFF. The whole variable domain, filled in from reference TRBV19 and TRBJ1-1, reads DGGITQSPKYLFRKEGQNVTLSCEQNLNHDAMYWYRQDPGQGLRLIYYSQIVNDFQKGDIAEGYSVSREKKESFPLTVTSAQKNPTAFYLCAGRLGAAEAFFGQGTRLTVV.

As for this clone: Other DNA sequences of this sample code for an identical CDR3. The chain combines TRBV5-6 with TRBJ2-5, with 9 bases matching TRBD1. The CDR3 contains 13 residues. Per the germline V gene, CDR1 is SGHDT and CDR2 is YYEEEE. J was trimmed by 4 bases and V by 4 bases; bases with no gene match: 2. CDR3 amino acids: CASSLGQGETQYF. The CDR3 DNA sequence: TGTGCCAGCAGCCTGGGACAGGGAGAGACCCAGTACTTC.

The V and J genes are TRBV13 and TRBJ2-3; 7 bases match TRBD1. The V gene's germline CDR1 is PRHDT and CDR2 FYEKMQ (reference sequence). With 4 bases clipped from V and 2 bases from J, the junction kept 3 bases outside the gene matches. The CDR3 is made up of 14 amino acids. The CDR3 DNA sequence: TGTGCCAGCAGCTCTACAGGGGCCACAGATACGCAGTATTTT. Residues: CASSSTGATDTQYF.

The rearrangement uses TRBV5-8 and TRBJ2-1; 10 nucleotides line up with TRBD2. With V trimmed by 0 bases and J by 10 bases, 7 bases remained unmatched. This CDR3 has 15 amino acids. Germline V gene data show CDR1 as SGHTS and CDR2 as YDEGEE. The CDR3, as DNA: TGTGCCAGCAGCTTGGGCCAGCGGGAGGGCCTGGAGCAGTTCTTC. Translation: CASSLGQREGLEQFF.

In DNA form, the CDR3 reads TGCAGCGTTGGGGACAGGGGTACTGGAAACACCATATATTTT. It translates to CSVGDRGTGNTIYF. This chain links TRBV29-1 with TRBJ1-3; TRBD1 matches at 10 bases. Germline V lookup: CDR1 SQVTM, CDR2 ANQGSEA. The V gene end was trimmed by 4 bases and the J gene end by 2 bases; junction bases not matched to a gene: 2. The CDR3 totals 14 residues. Looking up the rest from reference TRBV29-1 and TRBJ1-3 gives the full variable domain: SAVISQKPSRDICQRGTSLTIQCQVDSQVTMMFWYRQQPGQSLTLIATANQGSEATYESGFVIDKFPISRPNLTFSTLTVSNMSPEDSSIYLCSVGDRGTGNTIYFGEGSWLTVV.

The V gene is TRBV2, the J gene TRBJ1-1; tentatively, D is TRBD1 (5 bases). The V end lost 8 bases, the J end lost 7 bases, and 11 bases lay between the germline ends. There are 11 residues in the CDR3. Looked up from germline, CDR1 is SNHLY and CDR2 is FYNNEI. Here the CDR3 reads CASPGDDEAFF. DNA of the CDR3: TGTGCCAGCCCGGGGGACGATGAAGCTTTCTTT.